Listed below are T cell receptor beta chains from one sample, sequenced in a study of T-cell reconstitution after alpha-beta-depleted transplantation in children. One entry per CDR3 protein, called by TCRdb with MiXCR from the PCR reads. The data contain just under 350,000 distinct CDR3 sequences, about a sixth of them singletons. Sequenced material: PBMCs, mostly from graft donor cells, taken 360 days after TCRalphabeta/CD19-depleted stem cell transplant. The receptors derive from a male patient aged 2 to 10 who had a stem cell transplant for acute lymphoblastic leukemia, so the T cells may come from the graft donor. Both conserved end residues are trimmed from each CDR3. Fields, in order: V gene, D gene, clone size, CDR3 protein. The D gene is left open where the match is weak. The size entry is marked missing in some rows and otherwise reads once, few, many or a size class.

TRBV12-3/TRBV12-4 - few ASSLWGLDEQF
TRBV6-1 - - ASSEQPTSTDTQY
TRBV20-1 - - SARRIPEY
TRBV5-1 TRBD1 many ASSRDRGDIQY
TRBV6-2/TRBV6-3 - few ASSTRPTRTFTYEQY
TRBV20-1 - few SASGPFYEQY
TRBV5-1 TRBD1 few ASSQGRFGQGQTVN
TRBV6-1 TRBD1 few ASSRGQGANTGELF
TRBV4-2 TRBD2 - ASSQDIRASGNADTQY
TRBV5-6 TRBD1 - ASSPYRDSQETQY
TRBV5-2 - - AMGSGRVTEAF
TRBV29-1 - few SVVGRGGGNQPQH
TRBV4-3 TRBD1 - ASSHGQGTAYEQY
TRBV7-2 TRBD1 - ASSARDRDETQY
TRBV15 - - ATSSRPNPRETQY
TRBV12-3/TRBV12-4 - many ASSLGGRLKVAYT
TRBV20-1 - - SARAPGGPQPQH
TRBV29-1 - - SVEGGGGTPRYNEQF
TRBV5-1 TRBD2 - ASSWRTSGSTDTQY
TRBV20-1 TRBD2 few SAVPGLAGPMLNEQY
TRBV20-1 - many SATPAYLARRTDTQY
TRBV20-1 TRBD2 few SARLAGGLLLYEQY
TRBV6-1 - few ASSGAGTNLYNEQF
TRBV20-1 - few SAPREPQETQY
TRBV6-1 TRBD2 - ASSSTRLAGGPRPNEQF
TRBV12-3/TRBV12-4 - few ASTAGMANTGELF
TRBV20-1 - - SAREGGSGNEQF
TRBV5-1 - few ASSSAGIEASYGYT
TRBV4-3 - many ASSQDRLAYNEQF